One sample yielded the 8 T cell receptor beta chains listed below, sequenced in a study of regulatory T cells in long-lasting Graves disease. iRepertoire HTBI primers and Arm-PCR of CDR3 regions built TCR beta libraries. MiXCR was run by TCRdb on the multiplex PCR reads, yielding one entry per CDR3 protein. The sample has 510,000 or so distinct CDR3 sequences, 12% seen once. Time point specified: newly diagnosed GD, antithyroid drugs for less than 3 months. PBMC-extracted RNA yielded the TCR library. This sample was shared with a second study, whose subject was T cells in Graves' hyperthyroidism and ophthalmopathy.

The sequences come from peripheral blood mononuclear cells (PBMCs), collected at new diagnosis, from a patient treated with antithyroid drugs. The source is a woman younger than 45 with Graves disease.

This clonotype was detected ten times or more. The CDR3 spells CASSGGRGAFYNEQFF. The DNA for the CDR3 is TGTGCCAGCAGTGGCGGCAGGGGGGCGTTCTACAATGAGCAGTTCTTC. This sequence joins TRBV6-2 or TRBV6-3 and TRBJ2-1, with a possible D match to TRBD1 (7 bases). CDR3 length equals 16 residues. V lost 5 bases, J lost 3 bases, and 17 bases lay in between. The germline V gene has CDR1 MNHEY and CDR2 SVGEGT.

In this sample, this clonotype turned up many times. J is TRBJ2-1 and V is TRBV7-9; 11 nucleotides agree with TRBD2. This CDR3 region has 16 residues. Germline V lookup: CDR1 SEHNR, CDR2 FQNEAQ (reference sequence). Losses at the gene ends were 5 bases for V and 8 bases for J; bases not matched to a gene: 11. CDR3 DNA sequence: TGTGCCAGCAGCACCGATGCTAGCGGGAGGCAGGATGAGCAGTTCTTC. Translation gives CASSTDASGRQDEQFF.

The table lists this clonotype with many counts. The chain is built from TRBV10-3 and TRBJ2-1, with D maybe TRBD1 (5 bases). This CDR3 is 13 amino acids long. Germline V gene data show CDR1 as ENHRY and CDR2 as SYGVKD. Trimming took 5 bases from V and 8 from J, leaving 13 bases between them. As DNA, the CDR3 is TGTGCCATCAGTTCTAAGGGCAGGGATGAGCAGTTCTTC. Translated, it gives CAISSKGRDEQFF.

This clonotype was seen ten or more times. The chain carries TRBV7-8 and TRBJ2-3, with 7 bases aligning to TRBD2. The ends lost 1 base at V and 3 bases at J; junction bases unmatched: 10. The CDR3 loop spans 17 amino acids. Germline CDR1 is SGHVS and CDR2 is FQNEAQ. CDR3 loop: CASSLVRGGESTDTQYF. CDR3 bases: TGTGCCAGCAGCTTAGTTAGGGGAGGGGAATCGACAGATACGCAGTATTTT.

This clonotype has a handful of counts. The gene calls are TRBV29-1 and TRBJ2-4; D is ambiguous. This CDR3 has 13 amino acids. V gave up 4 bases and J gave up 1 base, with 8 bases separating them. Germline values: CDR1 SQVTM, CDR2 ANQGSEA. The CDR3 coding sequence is TGCAGCGTTGCGGCGATCGCCAAAAACATTCAGTACTTC. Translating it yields CSVAAIAKNIQYF.

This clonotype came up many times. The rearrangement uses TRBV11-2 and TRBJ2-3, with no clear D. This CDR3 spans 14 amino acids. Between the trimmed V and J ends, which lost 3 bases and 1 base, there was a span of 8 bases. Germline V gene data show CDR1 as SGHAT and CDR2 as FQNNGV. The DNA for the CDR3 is TGTGCCAGCAGCTTGTACCGTGGCACAGATACGCAGTATTTT. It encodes CASSLYRGTDTQYF.

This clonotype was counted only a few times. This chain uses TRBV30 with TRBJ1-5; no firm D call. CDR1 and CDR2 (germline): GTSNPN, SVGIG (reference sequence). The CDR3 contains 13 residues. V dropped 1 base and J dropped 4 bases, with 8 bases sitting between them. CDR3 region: CAWSGAENQPQHF. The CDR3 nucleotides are TGTGCCTGGAGTGGAGCAGAGAATCAGCCCCAGCATTTT.

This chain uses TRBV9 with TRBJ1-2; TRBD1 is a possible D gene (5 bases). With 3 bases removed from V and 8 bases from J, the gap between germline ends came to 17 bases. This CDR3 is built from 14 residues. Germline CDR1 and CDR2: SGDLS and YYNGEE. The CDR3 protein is CASSAPGSEYGYTF. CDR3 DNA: TGTGCCAGCAGCGCCCCAGGGTCGGAGTACGGCTACACCTTC.